These T cell receptor beta chains were read from a single sample in a study of T cell responses to AZD1222 COVID-19 vaccine. The data were produced by immunoSEQ multiplex PCR, yet TCRdb's version contains in-frame clones alone and is incomplete. Of about 86,000 clones listed, approximately 89% are singletons. The sample in question was peripheral blood, obtained 28 days after the second AZD1222 dose. The receptors here all came from an adult who received the AZD1222 COVID-19 vaccine. Both conserved end residues are part of each CDR3. Fields, in order: CDR3 DNA, CDR3 protein, V gene, clone size, J gene, D gene. A D gene is named only where the DNA matches it firmly. For some rows the clone size is stated as once, few or many, or as a class when expanded; others skip it.

DNA: TGCGCCAGCAGCCAAGGCAGGCTGAACACTGAAGCTTTCTTT
CDR3: CASSQGRLNTEAFF
V: TRBV4-3
size: -
J: TRBJ1-1
D: -

DNA: TGTGCCAGCAGCCCGGGACAGGGTACAAGGAATGAAAAACTGTTTTTT
CDR3: CASSPGQGTRNEKLFF
V: TRBV5-4
size: -
J: TRBJ1-4
D: TRBD1

DNA: TGTGCCAGCAGCTTACGACAGGGGGGTTACAATGAGCAGTTCTTC
CDR3: CASSLRQGGYNEQFF
V: TRBV11-3
size: -
J: TRBJ2-1
D: TRBD1

DNA: TGTGCCAGCAGCCCCCGGGAACGGAACTATGGCTACACCTTC
CDR3: CASSPRERNYGYTF
V: TRBV7-6
size: -
J: TRBJ1-2
D: -

DNA: TGTGCCAGCAGTAAGGGACAGGTTAACCCCTCACCCCTCCACTTT
CDR3: CASSKGQVNPSPLHF
V: TRBV6-5
size: -
J: TRBJ1-6
D: TRBD1

DNA: TGTGCCAGTCTATCTCGACAGGGGGCTAGCAATCAGCCCCAGCATTTT
CDR3: CASLSRQGASNQPQHF
V: TRBV6-6
size: -
J: TRBJ1-5
D: TRBD1

DNA: TGCAGCGTTGAAAACACGGGCAGAGATGGCTACACCTTC
CDR3: CSVENTGRDGYTF
V: TRBV29-1
size: -
J: TRBJ1-2
D: -

DNA: TGTGCCATCAACCAGGGGTCTGGAAACACCATATATTTT
CDR3: CAINQGSGNTIYF
V: TRBV10-3
size: few
J: TRBJ1-3
D: -

DNA: TGTGCCAGCAGCGCGGACAGGGGCTCTACTGAAGCTTTCTTT
CDR3: CASSADRGSTEAFF
V: TRBV5-4
size: -
J: TRBJ1-1
D: TRBD1

DNA: TGTGCCAGTCGGGACAGGGGTGGCTACACCTTC
CDR3: CASRDRGGYTF
V: TRBV19
size: -
J: TRBJ1-2
D: TRBD1

DNA: TGTGCCAGCAGCCCGTGGGACCGTCCCTACGAGCAGTACTTC
CDR3: CASSPWDRPYEQYF
V: TRBV9
size: -
J: TRBJ2-7
D: -

DNA: TGTGCCAGCAGCAGCAGATTACACACCCAAGAGACCCAGTACTTC
CDR3: CASSSRLHTQETQYF
V: TRBV6-2/TRBV6-3
size: -
J: TRBJ2-5
D: -

DNA: TGCAGCGTTGTTGGCGGGGGATTTGCCAAAAACATTCAGTACTTC
CDR3: CSVVGGGFAKNIQYF
V: TRBV29-1
size: once
J: TRBJ2-4
D: TRBD2

DNA: TGTGCCAGCAGGGGACAGTCGTTCACAGATACGCAGTATTTT
CDR3: CASRGQSFTDTQYF
V: TRBV6-5
size: -
J: TRBJ2-3
D: TRBD1

DNA: TGCGCCAGCAGCCGATTTTCAGAGAACACTGAAGCTTTCTTT
CDR3: CASSRFSENTEAFF
V: TRBV5-1
size: -
J: TRBJ1-1
D: -

DNA: TGTGCCAGCAGTGAATGGGAGGACAGTAATTCACCCCTCCACTTT
CDR3: CASSEWEDSNSPLHF
V: TRBV6-1
size: -
J: TRBJ1-6
D: -

DNA: TGTGCCAGCAGCAGAACAGGGACCTATGAAAACACCATATATTTT
CDR3: CASSRTGTYENTIYF
V: TRBV9
size: -
J: TRBJ1-3
D: -

DNA: TGCGCCAGCAGCCAAGCACATGGGAGGGTGAACACTGAAGCTTTCTTT
CDR3: CASSQAHGRVNTEAFF
V: TRBV4-1
size: -
J: TRBJ1-1
D: -

DNA: TGTGCCAGCAGTTGGGGACTAGCGGGGGCCTCCTACGAGCAGTACTTC
CDR3: CASSWGLAGASYEQYF
V: TRBV27
size: few
J: TRBJ2-7
D: TRBD2

DNA: TGTGCCAGCACCCCCAGATTGGTCAGCGTGAACACCGGGGAGCTGTTTTTT
CDR3: CASTPRLVSVNTGELFF
V: TRBV27
size: -
J: TRBJ2-2
D: -

DNA: TGTGCCAGCAGTTTAGGGGGACAGGGGACCAATTCACCCCTCCACTTT
CDR3: CASSLGGQGTNSPLHF
V: TRBV27
size: -
J: TRBJ1-6
D: TRBD1

DNA: TGTGCCAGCAGCTTAGGACAGGGGGATGTTGAAAAACTGTTTTTT
CDR3: CASSLGQGDVEKLFF
V: TRBV7-9
size: -
J: TRBJ1-4
D: TRBD1

DNA: TGTGCCAGCAGCTCTCGGACAGGGGGCGCCATGGGTAATGAAAAACTGTTTTTT
CDR3: CASSSRTGGAMGNEKLFF
V: TRBV7-2
size: -
J: TRBJ1-4
D: TRBD1

DNA: TGTGCCAGTAGTATTTACCTCTCAGTGGGCTATGGCTACACCTTC
CDR3: CASSIYLSVGYGYTF
V: TRBV19
size: -
J: TRBJ1-2
D: -

DNA: TGTGCCACCAGCGATTCGGGAGAGGGATTACCAGATACGCAGTATTTT
CDR3: CATSDSGEGLPDTQYF
V: TRBV24-1
size: -
J: TRBJ2-3
D: -

DNA: TGCAGCGTCCGTTCCGTGGGGCGGGGCACCGGGGAGCTGTTTTTT
CDR3: CSVRSVGRGTGELFF
V: TRBV29-1
size: -
J: TRBJ2-2
D: -

DNA: TGTGCCAGCAGTATTGCTGGCGGGGCCTACGAGCAGTACTTC
CDR3: CASSIAGGAYEQYF
V: TRBV2
size: -
J: TRBJ2-7
D: -

DNA: TGTGCCAGCTCACCGCAACCACGGGGGTCCACAGATACGCAGTATTTT
CDR3: CASSPQPRGSTDTQYF
V: TRBV18
size: -
J: TRBJ2-3
D: -

DNA: TGCAGCGTTGAAGGTAGCGGGGGGGCCTACGAGCAGTACTTC
CDR3: CSVEGSGGAYEQYF
V: TRBV29-1
size: -
J: TRBJ2-7
D: TRBD2

DNA: TGTGCCAGTAGTAACCGGGGTTACAATCAGCCCCAGCATTTT
CDR3: CASSNRGYNQPQHF
V: TRBV19
size: few
J: TRBJ1-5
D: -

DNA: TGTGCCAGCAGCCAAACTAGCGGTGAGCAGTTCTTC
CDR3: CASSQTSGEQFF
V: TRBV7-3
size: -
J: TRBJ2-1
D: TRBD2

DNA: TGTGCCAGCAGCCTCCATGACGGACAGGGGAACACCGGGGAGCTGTTTTTT
CDR3: CASSLHDGQGNTGELFF
V: TRBV14
size: -
J: TRBJ2-2
D: TRBD1

DNA: TGCGCCAGCAGCTACCGGACTAGCGGGGGGTACAATGAGCAGTTCTTC
CDR3: CASSYRTSGGYNEQFF
V: TRBV4-1
size: -
J: TRBJ2-1
D: TRBD2

DNA: TGTGCCGTCGGTGGGGGTTATGGCTACACCTTC
CDR3: CAVGGGYGYTF
V: TRBV15
size: -
J: TRBJ1-2
D: -

DNA: TGTGCCAGCTCACCCGCTTCCGGGACAGGGGGCGACTATGGCTACACCTTC
CDR3: CASSPASGTGGDYGYTF
V: TRBV18
size: -
J: TRBJ1-2
D: TRBD1

DNA: TGTGCCAGCTCACTACGGCAGGGCACTGAAGCTTTCTTT
CDR3: CASSLRQGTEAFF
V: TRBV18
size: -
J: TRBJ1-1
D: -

DNA: TGTGCCAGCAGTCTGGGACAGGGAGATGGAGATACGCAGTATTTT
CDR3: CASSLGQGDGDTQYF
V: TRBV6-5
size: -
J: TRBJ2-3
D: TRBD1

DNA: TGTGCCAGCAGCCGAAGAAATATGGGCTCCGATGGCTACACCTTC
CDR3: CASSRRNMGSDGYTF
V: TRBV7-8
size: -
J: TRBJ1-2
D: -

DNA: TGTGCCAGCAGTTGGGGGGAAACTGGCTACACCTTC
CDR3: CASSWGETGYTF
V: TRBV11-1
size: -
J: TRBJ1-2
D: -